The next 18 T cell receptor beta chains were all read from a single sample in a study of T cell responses to AZD1222 COVID-19 vaccine. Only in-frame clones appear in the TCRdb table, and some are missing; sequencing was by immunoSEQ multiplex PCR. This table holds roughly 69,000 clones, about 80% found once. This material consisted of peripheral blood, taken 28 days after the second AZD1222 dose. The receptors come from an adult who received the AZD1222 COVID-19 vaccine.

The table lists this clone with a count of one. The chain links TRBV19 to TRBJ1-5; 8 bases match TRBD1. This CDR3 spans 16 amino acids. V shed 7 bases, J shed 4 bases, and the junction held 12 bases outside the gene matches. Germline CDR1 LNHDA, CDR2 SQIVND (reference sequence). CDR3 region: CASTHSGTGDNQPQHF. The CDR3 region has the DNA TGTGCCAGTACCCACTCAGGGACAGGCGATAATCAGCCCCAGCATTTT.

J is TRBJ1-5 and V is TRBV11-2; possibly TRBD1 for D (5 bases). The V gene lost 0 bases and the J gene lost 4 bases, with 10 bases spanning the gap. This CDR3 contains 15 residues. CDR1 and CDR2 (germline): SGHAT, FQNNGV. This CDR3 is CASSLDFGGNQPQHF. CDR3 in DNA: TGTGCCAGCAGCTTAGATTTCGGGGGTAATCAGCCCCAGCATTTT. Looking up the rest from reference TRBV11-2 and TRBJ1-5 gives the full variable domain: EAGVAQSPRYKIIEKRQSVAFWCNPISGHATLYWYQQILGQGPKLLIQFQNNGVVDDSQLPKDRFSAERLKGVDSTLKIQPAKLEDSAVYLCASSLDFGGNQPQHFGDGTRLSIL.

The chain recombines TRBV2 with TRBJ1-1, with 7 bases aligning to TRBD1. The germline V gene encodes CDR1 SNHLY and CDR2 FYNNEI. J gave up 6 bases and V 7 bases, and 2 bases lay outside the gene matches. This CDR3 comprises 11 residues. CDR3 loop: CASMDRPEAFF. The DNA for the CDR3 is TGTGCCAGCATGGACAGGCCTGAAGCTTTCTTT.

The V call is TRBV27, the J call TRBJ2-3; D not certain. V lost 5 bases to trimming and J lost 6 bases, with 12 bases between them. Germline CDR1 and CDR2: MNHEY and SMNVEV (reference sequence). The CDR3 sequence is 13 residues long. CDR3 sequence reads: CASSPFLDDTQYF. DNA of the CDR3: TGTGCCAGCAGTCCATTTCTAGATGATACGCAGTATTTT.

The chain employs TRBV2 and TRBJ2-3; no clear D gene. CDR1 and CDR2 from the germline V gene are SNHLY and FYNNEI. V was shortened by 2 bases and J by 0 bases, with 15 bases between the two germline ends. The CDR3 loop spans 17 amino acids. The CDR3 bases are TGTGCCAGCAGTGAAAAATTTGCCGCGACTAGCACAGATACGCAGTATTTT. Translating it yields CASSEKFAATSTDTQYF.

The gene calls are TRBV10-3 and TRBJ2-7; perhaps TRBD2 as D (5 bases). The CDR3 totals 12 residues. Germline loops: CDR1 ENHRY, CDR2 SYGVKD. Trimming took 10 bases from V and 3 from J, leaving 13 bases between them. CDR3 amino acids: CASWTGNYEQYF. CDR3 nucleotide sequence: TGTGCCAGCTGGACTGGAAACTACGAGCAGTACTTC.

The chain carries TRBV5-1 and TRBJ2-5; a weak D match, TRBD1 (7 bases). Germline V gives CDR1 SGHRS, CDR2 YFSETQ. With 5 bases removed from V and 5 bases from J, the gap between germline ends came to 16 bases. This CDR3 contains 14 residues. This chain's CDR3 is CASSQGGGLETQYF. CDR3 nucleotides: TGCGCCAGCAGTCAGGGGGGAGGCTTGGAGACCCAGTACTTC.

This chain links TRBV4-3 with TRBJ1-2, with a tentative D call TRBD1 (6 bases). V was clipped by 4 bases and J by 3 bases, with 15 bases between them. In germline, CDR1 is LGHNA, CDR2 YSLEER. CDR3 length: 15 amino acids. This CDR3 is CASSPTGSNHYGYTF. Written as DNA, the CDR3 is TGCGCCAGCAGCCCAACAGGGAGTAATCACTATGGCTACACCTTC.

This sequence joins TRBV6-2 or TRBV6-3 and TRBJ2-1; D call uncertain. V lost 6 bases and J lost 6, with 15 bases in between. The germline V gene has CDR1 MNHEY and CDR2 SVGEGT. The CDR3 runs to 14 residues. The CDR3 DNA is TGTGCCAGCAGCTTTCGACGACCCTTCAATGAGCAGTTCTTC. This codes for CASSFRRPFNEQFF.

The chain's CDR3 is CASSLEPTVYEQYF. The DNA for the CDR3 is TGTGCCAGCAGCTTAGAGCCGACAGTATACGAGCAGTACTTC. J is TRBJ2-7 and V is TRBV11-2; possibly TRBD1 for D (5 bases). Germline V gives CDR1 SGHAT, CDR2 FQNNGV. V was shortened by 0 bases and J by 4 bases, with 10 bases between the two germline ends. This CDR3 spans 14 amino acids.

The rearrangement joins TRBV6-5 to TRBJ1-3; a weak D match, TRBD1 (6 bases). The CDR3 sequence is 15 residues long. Trimming took 2 bases from V and 1 from J, leaving 9 bases between them. CDR1 is MNHEY, CDR2 SVGAGI, per germline. CDR3 coding DNA: TGTGCCAGCAGTTACCTAACAGGGTCTGGAAACACCATATATTTT. Protein: CASSYLTGSGNTIYF.

The rearrangement joins TRBV5-1 to TRBJ2-2, with D perhaps matching TRBD2 (5 bases). V lost 5 bases and J 6 bases, leaving 17 bases between the germline ends. Per the germline V gene, CDR1 is SGHRS and CDR2 is YFSETQ. The CDR3 runs 15 residues. CDR3 residues: CASRPQRAPPGELFF. CDR3 coding DNA: TGCGCCAGCAGACCGCAGAGGGCCCCGCCCGGGGAGCTGTTTTTT.

V is TRBV12-5 and J is TRBJ1-3; TRBD1 might be the D (6 bases). Trimming pared 7 bases from V and 2 bases from J, leaving 18 bases between. The CDR3 extends over 16 amino acids. The V gene's germline CDR1 is LGHNT and CDR2 FRNRAP. For the CDR3, the DNA is TGTGCTAGTGCCCCGTCGGGGGCTAGGGCTGGAAACACCATATATTTT. This encodes CASAPSGARAGNTIYF.

The rearrangement uses TRBV5-1 and TRBJ1-1; possible D gene TRBD1, 5 bases. Trimming stripped 0 bases from V and 4 bases from J, with 10 bases between. The CDR3 has 14 residues. Germline V gives CDR1 SGHRS, CDR2 YFSETQ. Here the CDR3 reads CASSLVQGSTEAFF. CDR3 nucleotides: TGCGCCAGCAGCTTGGTGCAGGGTAGCACTGAAGCTTTCTTT.

The chain employs TRBV7-8 and TRBJ1-3; D uncertain. Trimming took 4 bases from V and 6 from J, leaving 10 bases between them. Germline V CDR1 and CDR2: SGHVS, FQNEAQ. This CDR3 contains 13 residues. CDR3 region: CASSSYGKNTIYF. Written as DNA, the CDR3 is TGTGCCAGCAGCTCTTATGGGAAAAACACCATATATTTT.

The V and J genes are TRBV5-1 and TRBJ1-1, with D unresolved. Germline CDR1 is SGHRS and CDR2 is YFSETQ. The CDR3 totals 14 residues. The germline V and J ends were trimmed by 4 bases and 0 bases, with 10 bases remaining between them. CDR3 nucleotides: TGCGCCAGCAGCATAGAAATGGTGAACACTGAAGCTTTCTTT. This codes for CASSIEMVNTEAFF. The entire variable domain, with the rest obtained from reference TRBV5-1 and TRBJ1-1, is as follows: KAGVTQTPRYLIKTRGQQVTLSCSPISGHRSVSWYQQTPGQGLQFLFEYFSETQRNKGNFPGRFSGRQFSNSRSEMNVSTLELGDSALYLCASSIEMVNTEAFFGQGTRLTVV.

The genes are TRBV19 and TRBJ1-1; a weak D match, TRBD1 (6 bases). CDR3 length: 15 amino acids. V was shortened by 5 bases and J by 1 base, with 14 bases between the two germline ends. Germline V gene lookup returns CDR1 LNHDA and CDR2 SQIVND (reference sequence). CDR3 nucleotides: TGTGCCAGTAGTCCCCGGGACATCAAGAACACTGAAGCTTTCTTT. Its translation is CASSPRDIKNTEAFF.

The chain combines TRBV7-3 with TRBJ2-1; 8 bases match TRBD2. Germline values: CDR1 SGHTA, CDR2 FQGTGA. The V gene end was trimmed by 1 base and the J gene end by 0 bases; junction bases not matched to a gene: 8. This CDR3 has 18 residues. The CDR3 DNA sequence: TGTGCCAGCAGCTTAAATCCTAGCGGGCTAAGCTCCTACAATGAGCAGTTCTTC. Translating gives CASSLNPSGLSSYNEQFF.